This TCR beta chain was identified in a study of beta chain features in type 1 diabetes. Expressed TCRB transcripts were sequenced because the entire RNA isolate underwent reverse transcription. Sequencing used immunoSEQ multiplex PCR; TCRdb keeps in-frame clones, though not all of them. The sample includes about 320,000 clones, around 13% of them seen just once. As for this clone: The antigen is unknown.

This CDR3 region has 13 residues. Germline CDR1 is WSHSY and CDR2 is SAAADI. The V end was cut by 1 base, the J end by 1 base, with 4 bases between. Study-wide points: The question left open here concerned HLA type influencing TCRB rearrangement. Cells expressing TCR highly could be over-represented by cDNA sequencing. The study found fewer insertions and more deletions at VDJ junctions in type 1 diabetes patients.

The sequenced sample consisted of central memory CD4+ T cells from blood. This sequence was found in a man aged 30 to 39 in good health. This sequence joins TRBV10-2 and TRBJ1-1; no definite D call. The CDR3 protein is CASSEYGNTEAFF. The CDR3 nucleotides read TGCGCCAGCAGTGAGTACGGGAACACTGAAGCTTTCTTT.